The 9 T cell receptor beta chains listed next were all sequenced from one sample in a study of PD-1 blockade in classical Hodgkin lymphoma (TCRdb year 2020). The library was produced with the immunoSEQ multiplex PCR assay. TCRdb retrieved this table from immuneACCESS and kept in-frame rearrangements only. Not all clones are present; in checked studies, unresolved V genes account for under half, and no reason is known for the remainder. The sample table contains more than 140,000 clones; only one count was recorded for about four fifths of them. Together, the top ten hold roughly a tenth of the sample. The meaning of the sample's time point label: cycle 2 day 1 (C2D1) of nivolumab. All trial patients had relapsed after autologous stem cell transplantation, with cohorts A, B and C differing in prior brentuximab vedotin exposure. The source was peripheral blood mononuclear cells (PBMCs), collected before the second cycle of nivolumab. These receptors were collected from a human donor with classical Hodgkin lymphoma.

The chain is built from TRBV28 and TRBJ2-7; D is undetermined. Germline CDR1 and CDR2: MDHEN and SYDVKM. V was trimmed by 3 bases and J by 3 bases, leaving 9 bases between them. This CDR3 is built from 13 residues. The CDR3, as DNA: TGTGCCAGCAGTTTCTCCGCCCGCTACGAGCAGTACTTC. It specifies CASSFSARYEQYF.

The chain employs TRBV6-5 and TRBJ1-5; D remains ambiguous. V lost 2 bases, J lost 0 bases, and 8 bases lay in between. The CDR3 covers 15 residues. CDR1 MNHEY and CDR2 SVGAGI come from the germline V gene. The CDR3 is CASSYGHNSNQPQHF. CDR3 DNA: TGTGCCAGCAGTTACGGCCACAATAGCAATCAGCCCCAGCATTTT.

This clone was seen just once. The chain has TRBV29-1 and TRBJ1-2; D might be TRBD1 (5 bases). V shed 4 bases and J shed 5 bases, with 11 bases lying between them. Germline V gene data show CDR1 as SQVTM and CDR2 as ANQGSEA. The CDR3 totals 12 residues. The CDR3 DNA sequence: TGCAGCGTTGTGACAGATTTTTATGGCTACACCTTC. It specifies CSVVTDFYGYTF.

The chain combines TRBV11-2 with TRBJ2-7, with 8 bases fitting TRBD1. The CDR3 is 15 amino acids. CDR1 and CDR2 (germline): SGHAT, FQNNGV. With 6 bases clipped from V and 1 base from J, the junction kept 8 bases outside the gene matches. The CDR3 here is CASSFVTGVSYEQYF. The CDR3 coding sequence is TGTGCCAGCAGTTTCGTGACAGGGGTTTCCTACGAGCAGTACTTC.

The chain combines TRBV5-6 with TRBJ1-5, with a weak D call TRBD1 (5 bases). The CDR3 loop spans 16 amino acids. Looked up from germline, CDR1 is SGHDT and CDR2 is YYEEEE. Trimming stripped 4 bases from V and 4 bases from J, with 18 bases between. CDR3 sequence: CASSPRGGGENQPQHF. The CDR3 DNA follows: TGTGCCAGCAGCCCCCGAGGTGGGGGAGAGAATCAGCCCCAGCATTTT.

This sequence joins TRBV6-5 and TRBJ1-3; 8 bases map to TRBD1. The germline V gene encodes CDR1 MNHEY and CDR2 SVGAGI. Losses at the gene ends were 8 bases for V and 3 bases for J; bases not matched to a gene: 9. The CDR3 is 15 residues long. DNA for the CDR3: TGTGCCAGCGGGAGTACAGGGGGTTATGGAAACACCATATATTTT. Translation: CASGSTGGYGNTIYF.

The chain joins TRBV28 to TRBJ1-1; unclear D gene. Per germline, CDR1 MDHEN and CDR2 SYDVKM. V lost 3 bases and J 3 bases, leaving 17 bases between the germline ends. The CDR3 covers 16 residues. The CDR3 DNA reads TGTGCCAGCAGTTTGAGATTCGGAGGTGGGGACACTGAAGCTTTCTTT. Translating it yields CASSLRFGGGDTEAFF.

The rearrangement links TRBV18 to TRBJ1-1; D call uncertain. The germline CDR1 and CDR2 sequences are KGHSH and LQKENI. The CDR3 runs to 16 residues. V shed 2 bases and J shed 6 bases, with 19 bases lying between them. The CDR3 sequence: CASSPVFTAGGPEAFF. CDR3 bases: TGTGCCAGCTCACCAGTCTTTACAGCCGGCGGCCCTGAAGCTTTCTTT. The variable domain in full, completed from reference TRBV18 and TRBJ1-1, reads NAGVMQNPRHLVRRRGQEARLRCSPMKGHSHVYWYRQLPEEGLKFMVYLQKENIIDESGMPKERFSAEFPKEGPSILRIQQVVRGDSAAYFCASSPVFTAGGPEAFFGQGTRLTVV.

The chain couples TRBV4-1 to TRBJ1-5, with D perhaps matching TRBD1 (5 bases). V was pared by 0 bases and J by 2 bases, with 14 bases between. The germline V gene has CDR1 MGHRA and CDR2 YSYEKL. This CDR3 is 17 amino acids long. The chain's CDR3 is CASSQETSARGNQPQHF. The CDR3 region has the DNA TGCGCCAGCAGCCAAGAAACCTCGGCCAGGGGCAATCAGCCCCAGCATTTT.